This note documents a single T cell receptor beta chain sequence. Patients had blood sampled at baseline and again on cycle 4 day 1 and cycle 7 day 1. These data come from a study of OX40 agonist ivuxolimab in advanced cancers. This table comes from immunoSEQ multiplex PCR, and its TCRdb copy is limited to in-frame clones, with some not included. This table holds nearly 80,000 clones, roughly 88% found once. Trimming shortened V by 2 bases and J by 0 bases, and 14 bases separated the two germline ends. CDR1 is SGHVS, CDR2 FQNEAQ, per germline. This CDR3 is built from 17 residues. The receptor was isolated from an adult with an advanced solid tumor such as melanoma, head and neck, liver or kidney cancer. The specimen comprised CD4+ or CD8+ T cells sorted from blood, sampled in a trial of the OX40 agonist ivuxolimab. V is TRBV7-8 and J is TRBJ2-1, with D unclear. The CDR3 region is CASSLSVVTSSYNEQFF. DNA for the CDR3: TGTGCCAGCAGCTTATCCGTGGTGACGAGCTCCTACAATGAGCAGTTCTTC.